These 15 T cell receptor beta chains share one sample of origin, sequenced in a study of blood T cell repertoires in COVID-19. The data were produced by immunoSEQ multiplex PCR, yet TCRdb's version contains in-frame clones alone and is incomplete. The table has 150,000 to 200,000 clones, less than 85% seen once; the top ten hold approximately 12%. Sequenced material: peripheral blood. The receptors were sampled from a man aged 50-60 years who had recovered from COVID-19.

This sequence joins TRBV5-1 and TRBJ2-7, with D tentatively TRBD2 (5 bases). CDR1 is SGHRS, CDR2 YFSETQ, per germline. The ends were cut back, 0 bases at V and 4 bases at J, with 17 bases in the middle. The CDR3 extends over 16 amino acids. The CDR3 region has the DNA TGCGCCAGCAGCTTGGCCGAGGGTATGGGGTCTTACGAGCAGTACTTC. Its translation is CASSLAEGMGSYEQYF.

This clone has only a few counts. The chain has TRBV30 and TRBJ2-1; perhaps TRBD1 as D (5 bases). The CDR3 runs 14 residues. Per germline, CDR1 GTSNPN and CDR2 SVGIG (reference sequence). Trimming removed 1 base from V and 6 bases from J, with 13 bases in between. The CDR3 loop reads CAWSEWVGPNEQFF. The CDR3 nucleotides are TGTGCCTGGAGTGAGTGGGTGGGGCCCAATGAGCAGTTCTTC.

In this sample, this clone turned up many times. This chain links TRBV18 with TRBJ1-1; TRBD1 matches at 10 bases. Germline V gene sequence: CDR1 KGHSH, CDR2 LQKENI. V lost 2 bases to trimming and J lost 6 bases; unmatched junction nucleotides: 6. The CDR3 runs to 15 residues. Here the CDR3 reads CASSPVGQGVSEAFF. The CDR3 DNA is TGTGCCAGCTCACCAGTAGGACAGGGGGTGTCTGAAGCTTTCTTT. Full variable domain (rest looked up from reference TRBV18 and TRBJ1-1): NAGVMQNPRHLVRRRGQEARLRCSPMKGHSHVYWYRQLPEEGLKFMVYLQKENIIDESGMPKERFSAEFPKEGPSILRIQQVVRGDSAAYFCASSPVGQGVSEAFFGQGTRLTVV.

The chain combines TRBV10-2 with TRBJ1-6; D remains unclear. With 6 bases removed from V and 7 bases from J, the gap between germline ends came to 13 bases. The germline V gene has CDR1 WSHSY and CDR2 SAAADI. The CDR3 sequence is 14 residues long. The CDR3, as DNA: TGCGCCAGCAGCGGAGAATCAGCGAATTCACCCCTCCACTTT. Its translation: CASSGESANSPLHF.

This chain connects TRBV27 to TRBJ1-2; D uncertain. Trimming cost V 0 bases and J 5 bases, with 13 bases left between them. Germline V gives CDR1 MNHEY, CDR2 SMNVEV (reference sequence). The CDR3 extends over 15 amino acids. CDR3 in amino acids: CASSLSTANLYGYTF. The DNA for the CDR3 is TGTGCCAGCAGTTTATCCACAGCCAATTTATATGGCTACACCTTC.

As for this clone: Other DNA sequences from this sample encode an identical CDR3 as well. V and J are TRBV29-1 and TRBJ1-3; no definite D call. The germline V gene encodes CDR1 SQVTM and CDR2 ANQGSEA. Between the trimmed V and J ends, which lost 6 bases and 0 bases, there was a span of 3 bases. The CDR3 covers 11 residues. CDR3 bases: TGCAGCGTACACTCTGGAAACACCATATATTTT. Its protein is CSVHSGNTIYF.

The chain carries TRBV6-5 and TRBJ1-2, with TRBD1 matching over 10 bases. From germline, CDR1 is MNHEY and CDR2 SVGAGI. V shed 1 base and J 6 bases; nucleotides not matched to a gene: 2. This CDR3 contains 14 residues. The CDR3 reads CASSYWTGGDGYTF. In DNA, the CDR3 is TGTGCCAGCAGTTACTGGACAGGGGGAGATGGCTACACCTTC.

This clone was found once. The rearrangement links TRBV27 to TRBJ2-1, with 12 nucleotides matching TRBD2. CDR1 MNHEY and CDR2 SMNVEV come from the germline V gene (reference sequence). The CDR3 extends over 17 amino acids. V lost 3 bases, J lost 6 bases, and 9 bases stayed unmatched. CDR3 residues: CASSFGLAGSFSNEQFF. CDR3 in DNA: TGTGCCAGCAGTTTCGGACTAGCGGGGTCCTTCTCCAATGAGCAGTTCTTC.

The chain carries TRBV4-3 and TRBJ1-6; D unclear. The CDR3 is 16 residues long. V shed 0 bases and J shed 3 bases, with 9 bases lying between them. In germline, CDR1 is LGHNA, CDR2 YSLEER. The DNA for the CDR3 is TGCGCCAGCAGCCAAGATCTGGCACACTATAATTCACCCCTCCACTTT. Translation gives CASSQDLAHYNSPLHF.

The chain has TRBV7-9 and TRBJ1-1; a weak D match, TRBD1 (5 bases). This CDR3 is 15 amino acids long. Looked up from germline, CDR1 is SEHNR and CDR2 is FQNEAQ (reference sequence). V dropped 2 bases and J dropped 4 bases, with 14 bases sitting between them. CDR3 in DNA: TGTGCCAGCAGCTTATGGCAGGGAGGGATCACTGAAGCTTTCTTT. This translates into CASSLWQGGITEAFF. Together with reference TRBV7-9 and TRBJ1-1, the CDR3 gives the full variable domain: DTGVSQNPRHKITKRGQNVTFRCDPISEHNRLYWYRQTLGQGPEFLTYFQNEAQLEKSRLLSDRFSAERPKGSFSTLEIQRTEQGDSAMYLCASSLWQGGITEAFFGQGTRLTVV.

V is TRBV6-1 and J is TRBJ2-1, with 8 bases lining up with TRBD2. This CDR3 has 16 residues. V gave up 2 bases and J gave up 8 bases; unmatched junction bases: 11. CDR1 and CDR2 from the germline V gene are MNHNS and SASEGT. CDR3 loop: CASSEWRLAGGDEQFF. The CDR3 nucleotides are TGTGCCAGCAGTGAATGGCGGTTGGCGGGAGGCGATGAGCAGTTCTTC.

This clone has only a few counts. This chain links TRBV19 with TRBJ2-2; TRBD2 agrees at 8 bases. The junction had 7 bases not matched to a gene; V was cut back by 4 bases and J by 0 bases. Germline CDR1 LNHDA, CDR2 SQIVND (reference sequence). This CDR3 spans 17 amino acids. This chain's CDR3 is CASSTRTSSANTGELFF. In nucleotides, the CDR3 is TGTGCCAGTAGTACCCGGACTAGCTCCGCGAACACCGGGGAGCTGTTTTTT.

The V and J genes are TRBV7-2 and TRBJ1-4, with no clear D. V lost 4 bases and J lost 8, with 17 bases in between. Looked up from germline, CDR1 is SGHTA and CDR2 is FQGNSA. CDR3 length: 15 residues. The CDR3 loop reads CASSSLGNGYEKLFF. The CDR3 DNA follows: TGTGCCAGCAGCTCCTTGGGCAACGGCTACGAAAAACTGTTTTTT. Using reference TRBV7-2 and TRBJ1-4 for the parts outside the CDR3, the full variable domain is GAGVSQSPSNKVTEKGKDVELRCDPISGHTALYWYRQSLGQGLEFLIYFQGNSAPDKSGLPSDRFSAERTGGSVSTLTIQRTQQEDSAVYLCASSSLGNGYEKLFFGSGTQLSVL.

V gene TRBV6-2 or TRBV6-3 combines with J gene TRBJ2-5; TRBD1 is a possible D gene (6 bases). There are 14 residues in the CDR3. V lost 5 bases and J lost 2, with 12 bases in between. The germline gives CDR1 MNHEY, CDR2 SVGEGT. The CDR3: CASSRLRGQETQYF. The CDR3 bases are TGTGCCAGCAGTCGCCTTAGGGGGCAAGAGACCCAGTACTTC.

This clone was picked up a small number of times. V is TRBV2 and J is TRBJ2-1; TRBD1 aligns across 8 bases. The trim removed 7 bases at V and 0 bases at J, leaving 5 bases unmatched. Germline values: CDR1 SNHLY, CDR2 FYNNEI. CDR3 size: 15 residues. The CDR3 nucleotides are TGTGCCAGCACCCGGACAGGGCGCTCCTACAATGAGCAGTTCTTC. The encoded protein is CASTRTGRSYNEQFF.